Included here is one T cell receptor (beta chain) sequence, with context. The sample belongs to a study of OX40 agonist ivuxolimab in advanced cancers. V was clipped by 5 bases and J by 6 bases; unmatched bases: 9. Germline V CDR1 and CDR2: MNHEY, SMNVEV (reference sequence). CDR3 length: 15 residues. This table comes from immunoSEQ multiplex PCR, and its TCRdb copy is limited to in-frame clones, with some not included. The sample records tens of thousands of clones, 75% to 90% being singletons. The rearrangement joins TRBV27 to TRBJ1-5; 8 bases match TRBD1. The specimen was CD4+ or CD8+ T cells sorted from blood, collected in a trial of the OX40 agonist ivuxolimab. The receptor comes from an adult with an advanced solid tumor such as melanoma, head and neck, liver or kidney cancer. The DNA of the CDR3 is TGTGCCAGCAGTCCTATCCCGGACAGGGCTCAGCCCCAGCATTTT. Translated, it gives CASSPIPDRAQPQHF.